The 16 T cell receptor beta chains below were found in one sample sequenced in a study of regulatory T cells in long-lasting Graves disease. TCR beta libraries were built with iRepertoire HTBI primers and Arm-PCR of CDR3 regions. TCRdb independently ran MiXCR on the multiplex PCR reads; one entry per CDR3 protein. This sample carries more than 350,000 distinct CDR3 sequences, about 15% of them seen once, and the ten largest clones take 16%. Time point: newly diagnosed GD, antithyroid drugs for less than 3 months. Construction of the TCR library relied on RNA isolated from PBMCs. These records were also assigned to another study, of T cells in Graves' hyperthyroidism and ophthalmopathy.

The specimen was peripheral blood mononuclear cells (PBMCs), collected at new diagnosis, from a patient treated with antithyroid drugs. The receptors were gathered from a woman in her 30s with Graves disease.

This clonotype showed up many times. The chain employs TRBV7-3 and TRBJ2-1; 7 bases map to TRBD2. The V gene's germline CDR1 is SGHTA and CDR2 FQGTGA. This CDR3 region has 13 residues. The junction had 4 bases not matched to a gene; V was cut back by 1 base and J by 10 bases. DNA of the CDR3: TGTGCCAGCAGCTTAAAGGAAGCGGGAGAGCAGTTCTTC. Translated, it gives CASSLKEAGEQFF.

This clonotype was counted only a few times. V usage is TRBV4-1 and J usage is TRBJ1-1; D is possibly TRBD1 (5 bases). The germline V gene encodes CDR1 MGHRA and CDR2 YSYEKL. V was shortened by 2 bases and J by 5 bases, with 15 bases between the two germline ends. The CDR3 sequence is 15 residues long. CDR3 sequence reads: CASSQLTEPGTEAFF. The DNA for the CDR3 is TGCGCCAGCAGCCAATTGACAGAACCGGGGACTGAAGCTTTCTTT.

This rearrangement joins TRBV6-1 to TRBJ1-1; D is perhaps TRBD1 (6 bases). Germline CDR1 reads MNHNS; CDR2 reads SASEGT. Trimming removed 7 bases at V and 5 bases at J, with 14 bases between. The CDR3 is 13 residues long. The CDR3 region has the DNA TGTGCCAGCACTCTACAGGGAATAACTGAAGCTTTCTTT. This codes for CASTLQGITEAFF.

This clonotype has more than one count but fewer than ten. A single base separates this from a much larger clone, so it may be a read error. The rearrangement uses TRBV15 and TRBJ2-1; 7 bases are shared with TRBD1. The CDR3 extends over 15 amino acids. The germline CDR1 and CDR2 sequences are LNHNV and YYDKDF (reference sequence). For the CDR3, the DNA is TGTGCCGCCAGCGCCCGGGACAGAGGCTACAATGAGCAGTTCTTC. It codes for CAASARDRGYNEQFF.

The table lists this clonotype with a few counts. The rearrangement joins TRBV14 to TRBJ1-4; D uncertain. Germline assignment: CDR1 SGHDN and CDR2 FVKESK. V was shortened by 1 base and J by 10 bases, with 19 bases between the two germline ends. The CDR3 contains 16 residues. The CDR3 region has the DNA TGTGCCAGCAGCCAAGGCCGTGGGTTACTTCTTGGAAAACTGTTTTTT. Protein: CASSQGRGLLLGKLFF. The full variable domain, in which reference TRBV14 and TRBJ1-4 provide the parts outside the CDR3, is EAGVTQFPSHSVIEKGQTVTLRCDPISGHDNLYWYRRVMGKEIKFLLHFVKESKQDESGMPNNRFLAERTGGTYSTLKVQPAELEDSGVYFCASSQGRGLLLGKLFFGSGTQLSVL.

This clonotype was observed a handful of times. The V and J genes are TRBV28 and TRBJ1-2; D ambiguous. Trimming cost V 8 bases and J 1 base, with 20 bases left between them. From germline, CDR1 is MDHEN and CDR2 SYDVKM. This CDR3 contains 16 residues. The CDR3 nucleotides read TGTGCCAGCGCGGGAACCCCTCTTAACCTTAACTATGGCTACACCTTC. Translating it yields CASAGTPLNLNYGYTF.

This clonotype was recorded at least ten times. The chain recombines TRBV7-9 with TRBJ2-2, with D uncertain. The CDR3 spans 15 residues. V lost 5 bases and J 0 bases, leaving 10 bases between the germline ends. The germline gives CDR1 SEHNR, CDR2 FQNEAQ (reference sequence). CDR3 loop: CASSPGPANTGELFF. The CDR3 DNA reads TGTGCCAGCAGCCCCGGGCCGGCGAACACCGGGGAGCTGTTTTTT.

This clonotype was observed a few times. The CDR3 reads CASSPTAPSGNTIYF. In DNA, the CDR3 is TGCGCCAGCAGCCCCACTGCCCCCTCTGGAAACACCATATATTTT. The J gene is TRBJ1-3, the V gene TRBV5-1; D not certain. CDR1 and CDR2 (germline): SGHRS, YFSETQ. This CDR3 region has 15 residues. Trimming pared 4 bases from V and 0 bases from J, leaving 11 bases between.

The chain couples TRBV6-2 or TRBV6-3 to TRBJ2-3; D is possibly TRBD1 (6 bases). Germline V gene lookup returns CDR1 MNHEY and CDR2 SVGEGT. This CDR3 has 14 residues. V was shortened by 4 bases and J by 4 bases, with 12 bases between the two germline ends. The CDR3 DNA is TGTGCCAGCAGTTGGGACACCCGACCAGATACGCAGTATTTT. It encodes CASSWDTRPDTQYF.

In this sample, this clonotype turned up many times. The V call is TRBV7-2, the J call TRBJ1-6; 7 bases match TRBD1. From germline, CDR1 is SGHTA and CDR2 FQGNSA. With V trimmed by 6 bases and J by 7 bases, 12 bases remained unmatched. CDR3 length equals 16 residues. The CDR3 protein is CASRPTTGIFNSPLHF. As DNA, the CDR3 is TGTGCCAGCAGGCCCACGACAGGGATTTTCAATTCACCCCTCCACTTT.

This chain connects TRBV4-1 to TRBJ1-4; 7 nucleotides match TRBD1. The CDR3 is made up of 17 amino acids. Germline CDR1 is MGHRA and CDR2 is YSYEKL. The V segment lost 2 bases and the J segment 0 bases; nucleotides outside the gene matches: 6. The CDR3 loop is CASSQLGTAATNEKLFF. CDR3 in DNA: TGCGCCAGCAGCCAACTTGGGACAGCGGCAACTAATGAAAAACTGTTTTTT.

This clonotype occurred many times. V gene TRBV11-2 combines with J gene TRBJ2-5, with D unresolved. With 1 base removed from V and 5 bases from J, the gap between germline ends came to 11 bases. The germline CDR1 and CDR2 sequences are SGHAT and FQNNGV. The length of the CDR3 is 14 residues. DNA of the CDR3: TGTGCCAGCAGCTTAGTCTCGGGTGCTGAGACCCAGTACTTC. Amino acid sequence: CASSLVSGAETQYF.

As DNA, the CDR3 is TGCAGTGCTAGTAGGGGGGTAGCCACTGAAGCTTTCTTT. Translation: CSASRGVATEAFF. This rearrangement joins TRBV20-1 to TRBJ1-1, with a weak D call TRBD1 (6 bases). Germline CDR1 DFQATT, CDR2 SNEGSKA (reference sequence). The CDR3 totals 13 residues. Trimming took 3 bases from V and 4 from J, leaving 12 bases between them.

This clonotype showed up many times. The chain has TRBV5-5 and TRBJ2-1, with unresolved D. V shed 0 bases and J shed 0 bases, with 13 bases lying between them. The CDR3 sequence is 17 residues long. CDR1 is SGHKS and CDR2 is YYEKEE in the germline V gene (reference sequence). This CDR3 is CASSLEVRPSSYNEQFF. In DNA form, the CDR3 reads TGTGCCAGCAGCTTGGAAGTCAGGCCTAGCTCCTACAATGAGCAGTTCTTC.

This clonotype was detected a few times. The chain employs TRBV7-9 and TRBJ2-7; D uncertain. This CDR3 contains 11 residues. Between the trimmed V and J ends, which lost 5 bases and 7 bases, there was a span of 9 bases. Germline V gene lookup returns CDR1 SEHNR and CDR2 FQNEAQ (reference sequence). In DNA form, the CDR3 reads TGTGCCAGCAGCCCCCTGGGAGAGCAGTACTTC. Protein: CASSPLGEQYF.

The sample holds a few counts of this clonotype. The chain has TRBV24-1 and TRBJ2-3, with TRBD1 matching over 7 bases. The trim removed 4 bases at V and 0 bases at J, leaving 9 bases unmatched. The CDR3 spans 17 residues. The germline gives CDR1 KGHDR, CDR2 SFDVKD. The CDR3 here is CATSDLRRDRSTDTQYF. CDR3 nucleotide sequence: TGTGCCACCAGTGACCTCAGACGGGACAGAAGCACAGATACGCAGTATTTT.